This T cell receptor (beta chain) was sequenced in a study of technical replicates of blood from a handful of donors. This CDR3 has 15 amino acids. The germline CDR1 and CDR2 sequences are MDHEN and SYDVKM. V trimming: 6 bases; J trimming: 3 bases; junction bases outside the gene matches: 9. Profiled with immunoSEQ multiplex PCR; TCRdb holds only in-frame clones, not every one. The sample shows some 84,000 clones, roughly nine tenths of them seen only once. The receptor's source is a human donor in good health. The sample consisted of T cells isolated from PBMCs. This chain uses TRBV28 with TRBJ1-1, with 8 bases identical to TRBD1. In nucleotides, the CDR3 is TGTGCCAGCAGCCTTGGGGACAGGTACCACACTGAAGCTTTCTTT. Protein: CASSLGDRYHTEAFF.